This TCR beta chain derives from a study of OX40 agonist ivuxolimab in advanced cancers. Autoimmune disease history or systemic immunosuppression excluded patients. TCRdb's table, derived via immunoSEQ multiplex PCR, lists solely in-frame clones and lacks some. The sample contains 65,000 to 85,000 clones, over 80% of which appear only once. Germline V gene lookup returns CDR1 MNHEY and CDR2 SMNVEV (reference sequence). The CDR3 has 14 amino acids. V dropped 6 bases and J dropped 3 bases, with 13 bases sitting between them. Sequencing was performed on CD4+ or CD8+ T cells sorted from blood, taken in a trial of the OX40 agonist ivuxolimab. The rearrangement links TRBV27 to TRBJ2-3; D remains ambiguous. The receptor was isolated from an adult with an advanced solid tumor such as melanoma, head and neck, liver or kidney cancer. The CDR3 loop reads CASRKPMPTDTQYF. The CDR3, as DNA: TGTGCCAGCAGGAAACCAATGCCGACAGATACGCAGTATTTT.